The clone carrying this TCR beta chain was seen ten or more times. Its antigen remains unidentified. The source of the sample is a study of T cell repertoires in cytomegalovirus infection. Study information: The study used recently identified HLA-C-restricted and well-studied HLA-B-restricted CMV epitopes. Study-wide points: There were carriers of CMV plus the relevant HLA, and cumulative public TCR beta family frequency identified them.

TCRdb re-analysed the reads in MiXCR, keeping a single row per CDR3 protein. The table has roughly 990,000 distinct CDR3 sequences, 31% seen once. The CDR3 has 16 amino acids. Germline CDR1 is LGHNT and CDR2 is FRNRAP. Trimming took 5 bases from V and 4 from J; bases not matched to a gene: 6. Sequenced here: cultured CD8+ T cells from PBMCs, sampled from culture after CMV antigen stimulation. The gene calls are TRBV12-5 and TRBJ2-3; 13 bases are a match to TRBD2. This clonotype was sampled from a human donor in good health (CMV status not recorded). Some clones in this sample may be carry-over from other donors' samples. CDR3 in amino acids: CASGPGTSGEPDTQYF. The CDR3 DNA is TGTGCTAGTGGTCCGGGGACTAGCGGGGAGCCAGATACGCAGTATTTT.